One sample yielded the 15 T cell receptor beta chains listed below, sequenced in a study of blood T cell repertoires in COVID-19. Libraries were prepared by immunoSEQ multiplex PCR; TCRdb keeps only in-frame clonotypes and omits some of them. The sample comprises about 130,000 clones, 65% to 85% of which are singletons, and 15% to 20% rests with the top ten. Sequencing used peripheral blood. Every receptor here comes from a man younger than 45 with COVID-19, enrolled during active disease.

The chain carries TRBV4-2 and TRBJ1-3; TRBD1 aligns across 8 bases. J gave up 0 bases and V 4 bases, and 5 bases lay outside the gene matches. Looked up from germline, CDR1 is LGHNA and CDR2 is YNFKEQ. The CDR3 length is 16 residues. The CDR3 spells CASSLGQDNSGNTIYF. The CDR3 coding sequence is TGTGCCAGCAGCCTGGGACAGGACAACTCTGGAAACACCATATATTTT.

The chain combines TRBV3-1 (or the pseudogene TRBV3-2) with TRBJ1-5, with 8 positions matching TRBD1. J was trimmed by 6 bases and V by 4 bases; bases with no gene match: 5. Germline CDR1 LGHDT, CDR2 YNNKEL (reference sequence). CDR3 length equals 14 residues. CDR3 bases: TGTGCCAGCAGCCCTACAGGGGGGGGTCAGCCCCAGCATTTT. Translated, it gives CASSPTGGGQPQHF.

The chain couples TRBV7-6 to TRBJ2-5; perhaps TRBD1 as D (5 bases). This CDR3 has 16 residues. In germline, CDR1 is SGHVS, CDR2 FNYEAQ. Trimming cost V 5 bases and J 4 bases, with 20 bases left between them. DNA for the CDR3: TGTGCCAGCAGCAACCCATACAGGTTAGACCCAGAGACCCAGTACTTC. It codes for CASSNPYRLDPETQYF.

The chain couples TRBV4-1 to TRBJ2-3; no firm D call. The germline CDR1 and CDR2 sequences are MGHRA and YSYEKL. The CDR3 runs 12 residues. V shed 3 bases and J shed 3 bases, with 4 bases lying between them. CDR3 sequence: CASSHQTDTQYF. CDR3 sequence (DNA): TGCGCCAGCAGCCACCAGACAGATACGCAGTATTTT.

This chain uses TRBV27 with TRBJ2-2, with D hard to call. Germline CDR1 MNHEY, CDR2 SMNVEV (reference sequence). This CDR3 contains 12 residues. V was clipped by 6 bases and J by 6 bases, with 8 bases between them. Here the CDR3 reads CASRWAAGELFF. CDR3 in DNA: TGTGCCAGCAGATGGGCTGCCGGGGAGCTGTTTTTT.

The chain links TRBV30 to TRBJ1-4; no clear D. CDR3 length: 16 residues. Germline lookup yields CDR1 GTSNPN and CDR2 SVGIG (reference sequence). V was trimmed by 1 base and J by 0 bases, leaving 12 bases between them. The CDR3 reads CAWSAGILPTNEKLFF. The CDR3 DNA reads TGTGCCTGGAGTGCCGGGATTCTCCCAACTAATGAAAAACTGTTTTTT.

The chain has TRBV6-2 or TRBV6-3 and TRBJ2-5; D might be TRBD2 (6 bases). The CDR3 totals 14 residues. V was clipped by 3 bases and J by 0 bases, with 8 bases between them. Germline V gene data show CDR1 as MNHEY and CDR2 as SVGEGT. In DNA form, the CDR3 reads TGTGCCAGCAGTTATCCTAGCGACCAAGAGACCCAGTACTTC. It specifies CASSYPSDQETQYF.

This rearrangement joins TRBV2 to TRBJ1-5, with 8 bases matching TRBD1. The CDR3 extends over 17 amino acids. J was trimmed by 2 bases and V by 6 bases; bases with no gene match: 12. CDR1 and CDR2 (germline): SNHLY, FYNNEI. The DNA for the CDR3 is TGTGCCAGCAGCCTCGGACAGGGCTATACTGGCAATCAGCCCCAGCATTTT. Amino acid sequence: CASSLGQGYTGNQPQHF.

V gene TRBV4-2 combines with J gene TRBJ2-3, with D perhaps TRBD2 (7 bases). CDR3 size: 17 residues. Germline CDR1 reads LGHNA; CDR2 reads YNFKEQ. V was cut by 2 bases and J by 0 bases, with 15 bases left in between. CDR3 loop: CASSQLREGGSTDTQYF. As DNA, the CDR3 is TGTGCCAGCAGCCAACTTAGGGAGGGGGGTAGCACAGATACGCAGTATTTT.

CDR3: CASSLLGDQETQYF. The DNA of the CDR3 is TGTGCCAGCAGTCTTTTAGGAGACCAAGAGACCCAGTACTTC. The chain recombines TRBV28 with TRBJ2-5; D is uncertain. CDR3 length: 14 residues. The V and J ends lost 5 bases and 0 bases respectively, with 10 bases between them. The germline gives CDR1 MDHEN, CDR2 SYDVKM.

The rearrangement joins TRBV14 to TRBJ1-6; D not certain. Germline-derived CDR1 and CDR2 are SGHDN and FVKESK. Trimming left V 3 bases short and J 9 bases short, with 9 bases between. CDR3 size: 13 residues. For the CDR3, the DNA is TGTGCCAGCAGCCAGGTTGCGGGTTCACCCCTCCACTTT. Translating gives CASSQVAGSPLHF.

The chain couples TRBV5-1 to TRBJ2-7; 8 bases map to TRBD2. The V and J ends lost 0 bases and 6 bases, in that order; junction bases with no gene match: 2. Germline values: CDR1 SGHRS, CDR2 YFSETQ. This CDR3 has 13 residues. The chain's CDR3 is CASSLALAGEQYF. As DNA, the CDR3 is TGCGCCAGCAGCTTGGCCCTAGCGGGCGAGCAGTACTTC.

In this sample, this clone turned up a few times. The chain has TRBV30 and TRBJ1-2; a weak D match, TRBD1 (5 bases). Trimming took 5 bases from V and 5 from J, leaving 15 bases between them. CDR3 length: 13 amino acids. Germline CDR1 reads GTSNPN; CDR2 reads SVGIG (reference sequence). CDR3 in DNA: TGTGCCTGGGCCAGGGAGGTGGGATATGGCTACACCTTC. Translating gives CAWAREVGYGYTF.

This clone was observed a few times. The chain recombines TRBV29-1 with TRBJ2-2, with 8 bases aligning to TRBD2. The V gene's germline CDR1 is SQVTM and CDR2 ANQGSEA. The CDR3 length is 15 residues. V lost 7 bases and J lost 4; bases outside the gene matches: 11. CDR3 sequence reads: CSAEAGVGATGELFF. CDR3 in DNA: TGCAGCGCCGAAGCGGGAGTGGGAGCCACCGGGGAGCTGTTTTTT.

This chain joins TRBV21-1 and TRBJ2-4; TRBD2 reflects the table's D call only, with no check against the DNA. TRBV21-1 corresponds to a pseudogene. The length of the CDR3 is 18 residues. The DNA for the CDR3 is TGTGCCAGCAGCAAAGGTAAGTCGGGAAATAATGCCAAAAACATTCAGTACTTC. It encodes CASSKGKSGNNAKNIQYF.